Below, 31 T cell receptor beta chains from the same sample are listed, as sequenced in a study of STAT5B mutations in CD4+ large granular lymphocyte leukemia. Clones were sequenced by immunoSEQ multiplex PCR, and TCRdb holds only the in-frame ones, with some missing. The sample has some 32,000 clones, around 85% seen once. The sample was CD4+ T cells from blood buffy coats. The receptors derive from a human donor in good health.

The chain employs TRBV19 and TRBJ1-3; D is uncertain. The V end lost 5 bases, the J end lost 0 bases, and 8 bases lay between the germline ends. The length of the CDR3 is 14 residues. Germline-derived CDR1 and CDR2 are LNHDA and SQIVND (reference sequence). CDR3 protein: CASSGLLSGNTIYF. As DNA, the CDR3 is TGTGCCAGTAGTGGTCTCCTCTCTGGAAACACCATATATTTT.

V usage is TRBV18 and J usage is TRBJ2-7; TRBD2 matches at 8 bases. CDR1 is KGHSH and CDR2 is LQKENI in the germline V gene. This CDR3 spans 14 amino acids. Losses at the gene ends were 5 bases for V and 0 bases for J; bases not matched to a gene: 3. CDR3 amino acids: CASSLAGFSYEQYF. The CDR3 DNA reads TGTGCCAGCTCATTAGCGGGATTCTCCTACGAGCAGTACTTC.

The chain links TRBV7-8 to TRBJ1-5; TRBD1 is a possible D gene (6 bases). V was trimmed by 3 bases and J by 5 bases, leaving 8 bases between them. Germline-derived CDR1 and CDR2 are SGHVS and FQNEAQ. CDR3 length: 13 residues. CDR3 DNA: TGTGCCAGCAGCTTGTACAGGGATCAGCCCCAGCATTTT. Amino acids: CASSLYRDQPQHF.

The J gene is TRBJ2-6, the V gene TRBV30; 13 bases match TRBD2. Germline values: CDR1 GTSNPN, CDR2 SVGIG (reference sequence). The V gene end was trimmed by 7 bases and the J gene end by 2 bases; junction bases not matched to a gene: 5. The CDR3 has 16 residues. Here the CDR3 DNA reads TGTGCCTACACTAGCGGGAGGGCCGCTGGGGCCAACGTCCTGACTTTC. The encoded protein is CAYTSGRAAGANVLTF.

The chain recombines TRBV27 with TRBJ1-5, with TRBD1 identical over 8 bases. The CDR3 covers 14 residues. V was pared by 4 bases and J by 6 bases, with 5 bases of the junction left unmatched. Per the germline V gene, CDR1 is MNHEY and CDR2 is SMNVEV (reference sequence). The CDR3, as DNA: TGTGCCAGCAGTTCGGGACAGGCTTTTCAGCCCCAGCATTTT. This encodes CASSSGQAFQPQHF.

The CDR3 reads CASRPSQAPNEQFF. CDR3 in DNA: TGTGCCAGCAGACCTAGTCAGGCCCCTAATGAGCAGTTCTTC. The chain recombines TRBV28 with TRBJ2-1, with D unclear. Germline loops: CDR1 MDHEN, CDR2 SYDVKM. The CDR3 is 14 amino acids. Trimming stripped 6 bases from V and 7 bases from J, with 16 bases between.

The rearrangement links TRBV18 to TRBJ2-2; the match to TRBD1 covers 8 bases. Looked up from germline, CDR1 is KGHSH and CDR2 is LQKENI. CDR3 size: 16 residues. The junction had 4 bases not matched to a gene; V was cut back by 0 bases and J by 4 bases. The CDR3 region has the DNA TGTGCCAGCTCACCACCGGGGCAGGGGGCCACCGGGGAGCTGTTTTTT. Translation: CASSPPGQGATGELFF.

The rearrangement links TRBV19 to TRBJ2-3; 15 bases map to TRBD2. The CDR3 spans 16 residues. V shed 4 bases and J 4 bases; nucleotides not matched to a gene: 3. CDR1 and CDR2 (germline): LNHDA, SQIVND (reference sequence). The CDR3 here is CASSKGLAGGPDTQYF. In nucleotides, the CDR3 is TGTGCCAGTAGTAAAGGACTAGCGGGAGGGCCAGATACGCAGTATTTT. The full variable domain, rest sourced from reference TRBV19 and TRBJ2-3, is DGGITQSPKYLFRKEGQNVTLSCEQNLNHDAMYWYRQDPGQGLRLIYYSQIVNDFQKGDIAEGYSVSREKKESFPLTVTSAQKNPTAFYLCASSKGLAGGPDTQYFGPGTRLTVL.

The chain combines TRBV5-6 with TRBJ1-2, with D perhaps matching TRBD1 (5 bases). The V end was cut by 0 bases, the J end by 8 bases, with 11 bases between. This CDR3 has 13 residues. CDR1 and CDR2 from the germline V gene are SGHDT and YYEEEE. This chain's CDR3 is CASSLDRSRGYTF. The CDR3 nucleotides read TGTGCCAGCAGCTTGGACAGGTCTAGGGGCTACACCTTC.

The chain joins TRBV7-7 to TRBJ2-5, with 8 bases identical to TRBD1. The CDR3 length is 13 residues. Germline V gives CDR1 SSHAT, CDR2 FNYEAQ (reference sequence). J lost 5 bases, V lost 5 bases, and 4 bases had no gene match. The CDR3, as DNA: TGTGCCAGCAGCCAAGACAGGGGTGAGACCCAGTACTTC. It yields the protein CASSQDRGETQYF.

This clone was seen once. The chain uses TRBV6-1 and TRBJ2-1; no reliable D call. The CDR3 has 14 residues. Germline CDR1 is MNHNS and CDR2 is SASEGT. Trimming pared 7 bases from V and 0 bases from J, leaving 10 bases between. Here the CDR3 reads CASTTKSSYNEQFF. The CDR3 DNA sequence: TGTGCCAGCACGACGAAGAGCTCCTACAATGAGCAGTTCTTC.

A few counts support this clone. V gene TRBV10-1 combines with J gene TRBJ1-2, with D unclear. This CDR3 has 13 residues. CDR1 WNHNN and CDR2 SYGVQD come from the germline V gene (reference sequence). Between the trimmed V and J ends, which lost 6 bases and 6 bases, there was a span of 14 bases. CDR3 DNA: TGCGCCAGCAGCCCTAGCCCAGCCGATGGCTACACCTTC. Protein: CASSPSPADGYTF.

The chain uses TRBV9 and TRBJ2-1, with 8 nucleotides matching TRBD2. This CDR3 region has 16 residues. V gave up 0 bases and J gave up 4 bases; unmatched junction bases: 6. The V gene's germline CDR1 is SGDLS and CDR2 YYNGEE. The CDR3 bases are TGTGCCAGCAGCGTAGGGGCTAGCGGGCCTTACAATGAGCAGTTCTTC. This translates into CASSVGASGPYNEQFF. The variable domain in full, with the rest retrieved from reference TRBV9 and TRBJ2-1, is DSGVTQTPKHLITATGQRVTLRCSPRSGDLSVYWYQQSLDQGLQFLIQYYNGEERAKGNILERFSAQQFPDLHSELNLSSLELGDSALYFCASSVGASGPYNEQFFGPGTRLTVL.

V and J are TRBV28 and TRBJ2-1, with 12 positions matching TRBD2. The CDR3 runs to 17 residues. Germline V gene lookup returns CDR1 MDHEN and CDR2 SYDVKM. The V segment lost 4 bases and the J segment 6 bases; nucleotides outside the gene matches: 10. CDR3 amino acids: CASSYGPGLAGSNEQFF. In DNA, the CDR3 is TGTGCCAGCAGTTATGGGCCGGGACTAGCGGGTAGCAATGAGCAGTTCTTC.

The CDR3 loop reads CASSSTGSSGRREQYF. The CDR3 coding sequence is TGTGCCAGCAGCTCCACCGGGTCTAGCGGGAGGAGGGAGCAGTACTTC. The chain has TRBV11-2 and TRBJ2-5; 11 nucleotides line up with TRBD2. Germline trimming cut 4 bases from V and 11 bases from J; bases unmatched to any gene: 15. CDR3 length: 16 amino acids. Germline V gene sequence: CDR1 SGHAT, CDR2 FQNNGV. Using reference TRBV11-2 and TRBJ2-5 for the parts outside the CDR3, the full variable domain is EAGVAQSPRYKIIEKRQSVAFWCNPISGHATLYWYQQILGQGPKLLIQFQNNGVVDDSQLPKDRFSAERLKGVDSTLKIQPAKLEDSAVYLCASSSTGSSGRREQYFGPGTRLLVL.

This clone was seen once. The chain links TRBV5-5 to TRBJ1-5; 7 nucleotides line up with TRBD1. The CDR3 length is 16 residues. The V and J ends lost 4 bases and 0 bases, in that order; junction bases with no gene match: 7. The germline CDR1 and CDR2 sequences are SGHKS and YYEKEE (reference sequence). The DNA for the CDR3 is TGTGCCAGCAGCCTGGGGACAGCTTATAGCAATCAGCCCCAGCATTTT. Translation gives CASSLGTAYSNQPQHF. Combining the CDR3 with reference TRBV5-5 and TRBJ1-5 gives the whole variable domain DAGVTQSPTHLIKTRGQQVTLRCSPISGHKSVSWYQQVLGQGPQFIFQYYEKEERGRGNFPDRFSARQFPNYSSELNVNALLLGDSALYLCASSLGTAYSNQPQHFGDGTRLSIL.

V is TRBV7-8 and J is TRBJ1-5; no clear D. The CDR3 sequence is 13 residues long. CDR1 and CDR2 (germline): SGHVS, FQNEAQ. V gave up 4 bases and J gave up 5 bases, with 9 bases separating them. The CDR3 region is CASSYSPDQPQHF. The CDR3 nucleotides are TGTGCCAGCAGCTATTCGCCCGATCAGCCCCAGCATTTT.

This clone was observed once. The chain has TRBV5-6 and TRBJ2-5; D is possibly TRBD1 (5 bases). CDR1 and CDR2 from the germline V gene are SGHDT and YYEEEE. V was trimmed by 4 bases and J by 2 bases, leaving 21 bases between them. This CDR3 has 17 amino acids. This CDR3 is CASSNPGDSPNQETQYF. The CDR3 bases are TGTGCCAGCAGCAACCCGGGTGACAGCCCTAATCAAGAGACCCAGTACTTC.

This clone was detected only a few times. The chain links TRBV11-2 to TRBJ2-5; D is undetermined. Germline V gene data show CDR1 as SGHAT and CDR2 as FQNNGV. The ends were cut back, 2 bases at V and 5 bases at J, with 15 bases in the middle. The CDR3 spans 15 residues. This CDR3 is CASSLTVLASETQYF. In DNA, the CDR3 is TGTGCCAGCAGCTTAACGGTACTCGCTTCGGAGACCCAGTACTTC.

The V call is TRBV11-2, the J call TRBJ2-7; the D gene is possibly TRBD2 (8 bases). Looked up from germline, CDR1 is SGHAT and CDR2 is FQNNGV. The V end lost 8 bases, the J end lost 4 bases, and 21 bases lay between the germline ends. The CDR3 has 15 amino acids. This chain's CDR3 is CASHRGGTEAYEQYF. The CDR3 DNA reads TGTGCCAGCCACCGCGGGGGGACAGAGGCTTACGAGCAGTACTTC. The variable domain in full, completed from reference TRBV11-2 and TRBJ2-7, reads EAGVAQSPRYKIIEKRQSVAFWCNPISGHATLYWYQQILGQGPKLLIQFQNNGVVDDSQLPKDRFSAERLKGVDSTLKIQPAKLEDSAVYLCASHRGGTEAYEQYFGPGTRLTVT.

The chain couples TRBV28 to TRBJ1-1; D is unclear. This CDR3 has 14 amino acids. V lost 6 bases to trimming and J lost 0 bases, with 11 bases between them. Per the germline V gene, CDR1 is MDHEN and CDR2 is SYDVKM. Here the CDR3 reads CASRGTVMNTEAFF. CDR3 coding DNA: TGTGCCAGCAGGGGAACAGTGATGAACACTGAAGCTTTCTTT. Filled out from reference TRBV28 and TRBJ1-1, the complete variable domain reads DVKVTQSSRYLVKRTGEKVFLECVQDMDHENMFWYRQDPGLGLRLIYFSYDVKMKEKGDIPEGYSVSREKKERFSLILESASTNQTSMYLCASRGTVMNTEAFFGQGTRLTVV.

The DNA of the CDR3 is TGTGCCAGCAGCTTAGGAGCTAGCGGGAGCGGGGAGACCCAGTACTTC. This encodes CASSLGASGSGETQYF. The chain has TRBV7-2 and TRBJ2-5; 10 nucleotides match TRBD2. This CDR3 is 16 amino acids long. Trimming took 1 base from V and 5 from J; bases not matched to a gene: 7. The germline CDR1 and CDR2 sequences are SGHTA and FQGNSA.

By share, this clone ranks as medium-sized. The chain uses TRBV18 and TRBJ2-3; D unclear. The CDR3 is 12 residues long. V dropped 6 bases and J dropped 0 bases, with 4 bases sitting between them. Germline V gene sequence: CDR1 KGHSH, CDR2 LQKENI. The CDR3 here is CASSRSTDTQYF. CDR3 DNA sequence: TGTGCCAGCTCTCGCAGCACAGATACGCAGTATTTT.

The CDR3 here is CASSFGLAGGYEQYF. The CDR3 DNA follows: TGTGCCAGCAGCTTCGGACTAGCGGGGGGCTACGAGCAGTACTTC. This sequence joins TRBV7-9 and TRBJ2-5; 14 bases match TRBD2. The J call may be in error: the DNA end matches TRBJ2-7 better. The CDR3 has 15 amino acids. From germline, CDR1 is SEHNR and CDR2 FQNEAQ (reference sequence).

This chain uses TRBV29-1 with TRBJ1-4; 8 bases are a match to TRBD1. From germline, CDR1 is SQVTM and CDR2 ANQGSEA. The length of the CDR3 is 17 residues. Losses at the gene ends were 6 bases for V and 3 bases for J; bases not matched to a gene: 15. The CDR3, as DNA: TGCAGCGTCACAGGGGGTCAGGGTAGCGTAGCTAATGAAAAACTGTTTTTT. Translated: CSVTGGQGSVANEKLFF.

The rearrangement joins TRBV28 to TRBJ2-7, with TRBD1 as a possible D gene (6 bases). The length of the CDR3 is 13 residues. V was trimmed by 7 bases and J by 2 bases, leaving 12 bases between them. Germline assignment: CDR1 MDHEN and CDR2 SYDVKM. CDR3 region: CASTLDSPYEQYF. CDR3 nucleotide sequence: TGTGCCAGCACTTTGGACAGTCCCTACGAGCAGTACTTC.

The chain carries TRBV18 and TRBJ2-2; 14 positions match TRBD2. In germline, CDR1 is KGHSH, CDR2 LQKENI. The CDR3 is 18 residues long. Trimming removed 3 bases from V and 7 bases from J; junction bases left unmatched: 10. The CDR3 region has the DNA TGTGCCAGCTCACCCATCGGGACTAGCGGGAGTGCTCACGGGGAGCTGTTTTTT. Translation: CASSPIGTSGSAHGELFF.

The V gene is TRBV4-1, the J gene TRBJ2-5; 9 bases align to TRBD1. CDR3 length equals 15 residues. Trimming cost V 2 bases and J 3 bases; bases outside gene matches: 4. The germline V gene encodes CDR1 MGHRA and CDR2 YSYEKL. The CDR3 coding sequence is TGCGCCAGCAGCCAACCTAGGACAGGGGAAGAGACCCAGTACTTC. It yields the protein CASSQPRTGEETQYF.

The rearrangement links TRBV7-8 to TRBJ1-5, with TRBD1 as a possible D gene (5 bases). Germline V gene sequence: CDR1 SGHVS, CDR2 FQNEAQ. With 3 bases removed from V and 0 bases from J, the gap between germline ends came to 9 bases. This CDR3 is built from 15 residues. The CDR3 protein is CASSFAGNSNQPQHF. The CDR3 region has the DNA TGTGCCAGCAGCTTTGCAGGGAATAGCAATCAGCCCCAGCATTTT. Full variable domain (rest looked up from reference TRBV7-8 and TRBJ1-5): GAGVSQSPRYKVAKRGQDVALRCDPISGHVSLFWYQQALGQGPEFLTYFQNEAQLDKSGLPSDRFFAERPEGSVSTLKIQRTQQEDSAVYLCASSFAGNSNQPQHFGDGTRLSIL.

This chain uses TRBV5-1 with TRBJ1-3; no reliable D call. Germline CDR1 SGHRS, CDR2 YFSETQ. CDR3 length equals 16 residues. The ends were cut back, 0 bases at V and 8 bases at J, with 18 bases in the middle. In nucleotides, the CDR3 is TGCGCCAGCAGCTTGGCCTTAGGCCAAGGGAGGGACACCATATATTTT. Its translation is CASSLALGQGRDTIYF.

The chain combines TRBV27 with TRBJ2-1; 14 nucleotides agree with TRBD2. CDR3 size: 18 residues. The germline CDR1 and CDR2 sequences are MNHEY and SMNVEV (reference sequence). Trimming cost V 5 bases and J 8 bases; bases outside gene matches: 14. DNA for the CDR3: TGTGCCAGCAGTACTAACGCCGTGGGACTAGCGGGAGTCCATGAGCAGTTCTTC. Encoded protein: CASSTNAVGLAGVHEQFF.